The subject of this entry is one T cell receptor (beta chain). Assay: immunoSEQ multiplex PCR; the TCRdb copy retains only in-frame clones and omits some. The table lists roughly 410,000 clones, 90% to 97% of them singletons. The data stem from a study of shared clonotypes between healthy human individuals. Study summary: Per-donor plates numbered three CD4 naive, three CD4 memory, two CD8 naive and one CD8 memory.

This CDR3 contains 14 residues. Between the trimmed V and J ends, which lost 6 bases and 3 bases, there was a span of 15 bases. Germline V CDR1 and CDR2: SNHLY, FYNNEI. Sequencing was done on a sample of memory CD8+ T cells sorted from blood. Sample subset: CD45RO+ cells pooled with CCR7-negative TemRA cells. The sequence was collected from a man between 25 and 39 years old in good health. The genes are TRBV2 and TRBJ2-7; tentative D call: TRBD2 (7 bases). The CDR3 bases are TGTGCCAGCAGCGGATCGGGGGGCCGCTACGAGCAGTACTTC. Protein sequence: CASSGSGGRYEQYF.